This is a list of T cell receptor beta chains from one sample in a study of early T cells in non-severe SARS-CoV-2 infection. TCRdb recomputed calls from the 5' RACE reads with MiXCR, one row per CDR3 protein. The profile shows tens of thousands of distinct CDR3 sequences, approximately 14% of them singletons. Sequences were obtained from whole blood. The receptors were gathered from an adult who was a healthcare worker with PCR-confirmed SARS-CoV-2 infection or an uninfected control (not recorded which). Both conserved end residues are part of each CDR3. A D gene is named only where the DNA matches it firmly.

TRBJ2-4	NA	TRBV29-1	CSVAILVGSGNIQYF
TRBJ1-1	TRBD1	TRBV20-1	CSAPNPTGIAEAFF
TRBJ2-5	TRBD1	TRBV12-3/TRBV12-4	CASSPGTVETQYF
TRBJ2-1	NA	TRBV10-3	CAISGAIAMDEQFF
TRBJ2-3	TRBD2	TRBV5-1	CASSSGLAGTDTQYF
TRBJ2-1	TRBD1	TRBV20-1	CSAGPPDRGQFF
TRBJ2-5	NA	TRBV7-9	CASSLLTGETQYF
TRBJ1-3	NA	TRBV29-1	CSASNQGSGNTIYF
TRBJ1-1	NA	TRBV2	CASKLTGNTEAFF
TRBJ2-1	TRBD2	TRBV3-1	CASSQEVGASGGEEQFF
TRBJ2-1	TRBD1	TRBV11-2	CASSLVTGSNEQFF
TRBJ1-2	NA	TRBV19	CASSALRGYTF
TRBJ1-2	TRBD1	TRBV29-1	CSVRTGPLYGYTF
TRBJ1-2	NA	TRBV6-5	CASSPYGGVYGYTF
TRBJ2-3	NA	TRBV14	CASSTLESSDTQYF
TRBJ2-3	TRBD2	TRBV11-2	CASSHWGTSKSTDTQYF
TRBJ2-2	TRBD1	TRBV14	CASSPPGQGVTGELFF
TRBJ2-1	NA	TRBV20-1	CSAQDPRTSSYNEQFF
TRBJ2-7	NA	TRBV7-2	CASSQTGYEQYF
TRBJ1-1	NA	TRBV28	CASSFYGALNTEAFF
TRBJ2-7	NA	TRBV7-9	CASKGGNEQYF
TRBJ2-7	NA	TRBV7-8	CASSLSSHYYEQYF
TRBJ1-1	NA	TRBV28	CASSNPLQLNTEAFF
TRBJ1-3	NA	TRBV7-9	CASTPRVAGNTIYF
TRBJ2-4	NA	TRBV4-3	CASSQDLYPTQTQGKNIQYF
TRBJ1-5	NA	TRBV19	CASSMGDRNQPQHF
TRBJ2-1	NA	TRBV5-1	CASSWNRVEQFF
TRBJ2-2	NA	TRBV5-3	CARSFSGGTGELFF
TRBJ2-1	NA	TRBV6-2/TRBV6-3	CASRHGGQGGNEQFF
TRBJ2-4	NA	TRBV6-2/TRBV6-3	CASSYDRLAKNIQYF
TRBJ1-1	NA	TRBV20-1	CSASRQGNTEAFF
TRBJ1-2	TRBD1	TRBV2	CATLRDRGYGYTF
TRBJ1-1	NA	TRBV5-4	CASSPGGGGYTEAFF
TRBJ1-1	TRBD1	TRBV30	CAWRQGVHTEAFF
TRBJ2-7	TRBD2	TRBV15	CATSRAKLAGGHFSYEQYF
TRBJ2-1	NA	TRBV5-6	CASSLPCREQFF
TRBJ1-4	TRBD1	TRBV3-1	CASSQADRGREKLFF
TRBJ1-6	NA	TRBV6-1	CASSEFALPSLHF
TRBJ1-2	NA	TRBV7-9	CASSEGARYYGYTF
TRBJ2-5	NA	TRBV29-1	CSVGARSQETQYF
TRBJ2-5	TRBD2	TRBV6-2/TRBV6-3	CASSYPSGGAQETQYF
TRBJ2-5	TRBD2	TRBV6-6	CASRIAGQETQYF
TRBJ1-4	NA	TRBV28	CASTPPKGREKLFF
TRBJ1-2	NA	TRBV29-1	CSVSEPFVVNYGYTF
TRBJ1-1	NA	TRBV7-2	CASSLCWGDTEAFF